These 14 T cell receptor beta chains share one sample of origin, sequenced in a study of brain metastases from non-small cell lung cancer. Generated by immunoSEQ multiplex PCR, the TCRdb table keeps only in-frame clones and is missing some. In the table there are approximately 4,400 clones, roughly 83% of which are singletons. Source material: primary lung tumor tissue. The origin of the receptors is a donor aged 40 or over with non-small cell lung cancer.

Only one count was recorded for this clone. Other DNA sequences in the sample encode the same CDR3. V is TRBV6-5 and J is TRBJ1-1; no reliable D call. Germline assignment: CDR1 MNHEY and CDR2 SVGAGI. With 3 bases removed from V and 0 bases from J, the gap between germline ends came to 5 bases. The CDR3 has 13 residues. The CDR3, as DNA: TGTGCCAGCAGTTATAGATTGAACACTGAAGCTTTCTTT. Translating gives CASSYRLNTEAFF.

This chain uses TRBV15 with TRBJ1-1; 7 nucleotides align to TRBD1. This CDR3 spans 16 amino acids. With V trimmed by 5 bases and J by 4 bases, 13 bases remained unmatched. The germline V gene has CDR1 LNHNV and CDR2 YYDKDF (reference sequence). The CDR3 protein is CATSPRQGSPTTEAFF. As DNA, the CDR3 is TGTGCCACCAGCCCACGACAGGGAAGCCCAACCACTGAAGCTTTCTTT.

This clone was observed a single time. Sequence at one end of the junction differs from germline and may be a read error. The chain uses TRBV15 and TRBJ2-3, with a weak D call TRBD2 (6 bases). The CDR3 loop spans 14 amino acids. Germline CDR1 LNHNV, CDR2 YYDKDF (reference sequence). CDR3 loop: CATSRGLYIDMQYF. For the CDR3, the DNA is TGTGCCACCAGCAGGGGACTGTACATAGATATGCAGTATTTT.

This clone was observed a handful of times. V and J are TRBV7-3 and TRBJ2-2; possibly TRBD1 for D (5 bases). The CDR3 sequence is 15 residues long. V dropped 5 bases and J dropped 4 bases, with 14 bases sitting between them. CDR1 and CDR2 (germline): SGHTA, FQGTGA. CDR3 amino acids: CASSQRGGVTGELFF. CDR3 sequence (DNA): TGTGCCAGCAGCCAAAGGGGTGGCGTCACCGGGGAGCTGTTTTTT.

This chain uses TRBV29-1 with TRBJ1-1; TRBD1 matches at 7 bases. After removal of 6 bases from V and 4 bases from J, the junction contained 5 bases not matched to a gene. Germline loops: CDR1 SQVTM, CDR2 ANQGSEA. This CDR3 is 12 amino acids long. The CDR3 bases are TGCAGCGTCCGACAGGGTCCCACTGAAGCTTTCTTT. Protein product: CSVRQGPTEAFF.

The chain uses TRBV4-1 and TRBJ2-3; TRBD2 is a possible D gene (6 bases). Per the germline V gene, CDR1 is MGHRA and CDR2 is YSYEKL. Trimming took off 11 bases at V and 3 bases at J, with 15 bases between the two ends. The CDR3 is 13 amino acids. As DNA, the CDR3 is TGCGCCCGACCAATCCGGGAGACAGATACGCAGTATTTT. Translated: CARPIRETDTQYF.

The chain carries TRBV5-1 and TRBJ1-1; D perhaps matches TRBD1 (5 bases). Germline CDR1 SGHRS, CDR2 YFSETQ. The CDR3 runs 14 residues. Between the trimmed V and J ends, which lost 3 bases and 6 bases, there was a span of 15 bases. Written as DNA, the CDR3 is TGCGCCAGCAGCTGGGGCGCCCCGGAGGCTGAAGCTTTCTTT. Translated: CASSWGAPEAEAFF.

This clone was picked up a small number of times. The rearrangement joins TRBV2 to TRBJ1-1; D is unresolved. From germline, CDR1 is SNHLY and CDR2 FYNNEI. This CDR3 region has 12 residues. V lost 5 bases and J 1 base, leaving 5 bases between the germline ends. The CDR3: CASSFGNTEAFF. The CDR3 nucleotides read TGTGCCAGCAGTTTTGGGAACACTGAAGCTTTCTTT.

By sample fraction, this clone is large. The J gene is TRBJ1-5, the V gene TRBV6-5; TRBD1 is a possible D gene (6 bases). CDR1 is MNHEY and CDR2 is SVGAGI in the germline V gene. V was pared by 5 bases and J by 4 bases, with 12 bases between. The CDR3 is 14 amino acids. The CDR3 loop reads CASSLGQKNQPQHF. CDR3 DNA sequence: TGTGCCAGCAGTCTAGGACAGAAAAATCAGCCCCAGCATTTT.

The chain is built from TRBV7-6 and TRBJ2-5; 7 bases map to TRBD1. The CDR3 is 16 residues long. V lost 5 bases to trimming and J lost 2 bases; unmatched junction nucleotides: 11. Germline CDR1 SGHVS, CDR2 FNYEAQ. The CDR3 DNA sequence: TGTGCCAGCAGCCGTCTGGGACAGACTTTTCAAGAGACCCAGTACTTC. It is translated as CASSRLGQTFQETQYF.

In this sample, this clone turned up once. The CDR3 is CASSVAGTSGGAWETQYF. DNA of the CDR3: TGCGCCAGCAGCGTGGCCGGGACTAGCGGGGGGGCCTGGGAGACCCAGTACTTC. This sequence joins TRBV5-1 and TRBJ2-5, with TRBD2 matching over 16 bases. In germline, CDR1 is SGHRS, CDR2 YFSETQ. J was trimmed by 5 bases and V by 4 bases; bases with no gene match: 11. The CDR3 has 18 residues.

This clone was seen only a few times. The chain uses TRBV9 and TRBJ2-3, with D perhaps matching TRBD1 or TRBD2 (5 bases each). Germline V gene sequence: CDR1 SGDLS, CDR2 YYNGEE. The CDR3 is 17 amino acids. Trimming left V 0 bases short and J 2 bases short, with 16 bases between. The CDR3 DNA reads as TGTGCCAGCAGCGTAGGTTACGGGACCGGCTCCACAGATACGCAGTATTTT. Its protein is CASSVGYGTGSTDTQYF.

CDR3 residues: CASSDVTLNTEAFF. In DNA form, the CDR3 reads TGTGCCAGCAGTGATGTCACGTTGAACACTGAAGCTTTCTTT. This sequence joins TRBV2 and TRBJ1-1; unclear D gene. Trimming took off 3 bases at V and 0 bases at J, with 8 bases between the two ends. Germline-derived CDR1 and CDR2 are SNHLY and FYNNEI. The CDR3 consists of 14 residues.

This sequence joins TRBV29-1 and TRBJ1-2; the D gene is possibly TRBD1 (5 bases). V lost 0 bases, J lost 2 bases, and 7 bases lay in between. The germline V gene encodes CDR1 SQVTM and CDR2 ANQGSEA. CDR3 size: 13 residues. CDR3 in amino acids: CSVEDRDNYGYTF. CDR3 nucleotides: TGCAGCGTTGAAGACAGGGACAACTATGGCTACACCTTC.